Listed below are T cell receptor beta chains from one sample, sequenced in a study of shared clonotypes between healthy human individuals. Clones were sequenced by immunoSEQ multiplex PCR, and TCRdb holds only the in-frame ones, with some missing. Among some 2,100,000 clones listed, nearly 97% were seen once. The sequenced sample was naive CD4+ T cells sorted from blood. All receptors come from a man younger than 35 in good health. CDR3s include the opening cysteine and the closing phenylalanine or tryptophan. A D gene is named only where the DNA matches it firmly. Expanded clones get a size class; other rows say once, few or many, or leave the size out.

size	V	D	J	DNA	CDR3
NA	TRBV29-1	TRBD2	TRBJ2-7	TGCAGCGTTCGCCTAGCGGGGATCTACGAGCAGTACTTC	CSVRLAGIYEQYF
NA	TRBV28	NA	TRBJ2-7	TGTGCCAGCAGTTTACAGGGCTCCCCTTACGAGCAGTACTTC	CASSLQGSPYEQYF
NA	TRBV7-9	TRBD1	TRBJ2-2	TGTGCCAGCAGCCTCCGTACAGGGGGAGGTAACACCGGGGAGCTGTTTTTT	CASSLRTGGGNTGELFF
NA	TRBV2	NA	TRBJ1-2	TGTGCTAGCAGTGAGGAAGGAGGACAGCTAAACTATGGCTACACCTTC	CASSEEGGQLNYGYTF
NA	TRBV6-1	TRBD2	TRBJ2-2	TGTGCCAGCAAGCTAGCGGGCCTCACCGGGGAGCTGTTTTTT	CASKLAGLTGELFF
NA	TRBV7-6	NA	TRBJ1-5	TGTGCCAGCAGCTTAGCGTGGGGAAGCAATCAGCCCCAGCATTTT	CASSLAWGSNQPQHF
once	TRBV18	TRBD1	TRBJ2-7	TGTGCCAGCTCACGGACAGGGTGGGAGGCTTATACCTACGAGCAGTACTTC	CASSRTGWEAYTYEQYF
NA	TRBV2	NA	TRBJ1-1	TGTGCCACCGACCAAGGGGGCACTGAAGCTTTCTTT	CATDQGGTEAFF
NA	TRBV4-1	NA	TRBJ1-5	TGCGCCAGCGGCCCCGGGGGAATCGGCAATCAGCCCCAGCATTTT	CASGPGGIGNQPQHF
NA	TRBV19	NA	TRBJ1-2	TGTGCCAGTAACCAGGGGCGAGGCTACACCTTC	CASNQGRGYTF
NA	TRBV19	NA	TRBJ2-4	TGTGCCAGTAGTGTAGAGACAGGACTAGCCAAAAACATTCAGTACTTC	CASSVETGLAKNIQYF
NA	TRBV18	TRBD2	TRBJ2-7	TGTGCCAGCTCACCTACCAGCGGGGGCCACTCCTACGAGCAGTACTTC	CASSPTSGGHSYEQYF
NA	TRBV7-8	NA	TRBJ1-5	TGTGCCAGCAGCTTAATGGCCGGGGCGGCCAGCAATCAGCCCCAGCATTTT	CASSLMAGAASNQPQHF
NA	TRBV25-1	TRBD2	TRBJ2-3	TGTGCCAGCAGCCTCCTAGCGGGGGGGGCAGATACGCAGTATTTT	CASSLLAGGADTQYF
NA	TRBV19	NA	TRBJ1-2	TGTGCCAGCCAGGACGGCGCGAGAGGTATTCGGTACACCTTC	CASQDGARGIRYTF
NA	TRBV11-2	TRBD2	TRBJ2-3	TGTGCCAGCAGCTTATTGAGGCTAGCGGGAGGCACAGATACGCAGTATTTT	CASSLLRLAGGTDTQYF
NA	TRBV10-3	TRBD1	TRBJ2-5	TGTGCCATCAGCCCACAGGGGGCAAGAGAGACCCAGTACTTC	CAISPQGARETQYF
NA	TRBV7-9	NA	TRBJ2-5	TGTGCCAGCAGCATCAGGACGGAAACAGAGACCCAGTACTTC	CASSIRTETETQYF
NA	TRBV20-1	NA	TRBJ2-3	TGCAGTGCTATCATCACAGATACGCAGTATTTT	CSAIITDTQYF
NA	TRBV7-9	NA	TRBJ2-5	TGTGCCAGCAGCCCCAGTCGGAGGAGGGAAGAGACCCAGTACTTC	CASSPSRRREETQYF
NA	TRBV6-1	NA	TRBJ1-5	TGTGCCAGCAGTGAATCGGGGCATCAGCCCCAGCATTTT	CASSESGHQPQHF
NA	TRBV5-1	NA	TRBJ2-3	TGCGCCAGCAGCTTGGGGGGACAAACTGGAGGGGCAGATACGCAGTATTTT	CASSLGGQTGGADTQYF
NA	TRBV5-1	TRBD2	TRBJ2-7	TGCGCCAGCAGCTTGGATACTAGCGGGAGGTCCTCCTACGAGCAGTACTTC	CASSLDTSGRSSYEQYF
once	TRBV5-1	NA	TRBJ2-7	TGCGCCAGCAGCTTGGAAAAGGGAAACGAGCAGTACTTC	CASSLEKGNEQYF
NA	TRBV5-4	NA	TRBJ1-2	TGTGCCAGCAGCTTGGCAAATGGCTACACCTTC	CASSLANGYTF
NA	TRBV6-1	TRBD1	TRBJ1-5	TGTGCCAGCAGTGAGACAGGGGGCGGCAATCAGCCCCAGCATTTT	CASSETGGGNQPQHF
NA	TRBV7-9	NA	TRBJ1-2	TGTGCCAGCAGCTCCCGGGCTGCCTATGGCTACACCTTC	CASSSRAAYGYTF
NA	TRBV1	NA	TRBJ1-5	TGCACCAGCAGCCCGGGACACTTTAGCAATCAGCCCCAGCATTTT	CTSSPGHFSNQPQHF
NA	TRBV10-3	NA	TRBJ2-5	TGTGCCATCAGTGAGTCAACTCCCCAGGAGACCCAGTACTTC	CAISESTPQETQYF
NA	TRBV14	NA	TRBJ2-3	TGTGCCAGCAGCCCAAGCTTAGCTGAAGATACGCAGTATTTT	CASSPSLAEDTQYF
NA	TRBV5-4	TRBD1	TRBJ1-5	TGTGCCAGCAGCCCCGGACAGGGAATAAATCAGCCCCAGCATTTT	CASSPGQGINQPQHF
once	TRBV28	NA	TRBJ1-5	TGTGCCATCCGGTCCAGGGGCGGCAATCAGCCCCAGCATTTT	CAIRSRGGNQPQHF
NA	TRBV5-1	NA	TRBJ1-2	TGCGCCAGCAGCTGGTCCGTAGGAAATGGCTACACCTTC	CASSWSVGNGYTF
NA	TRBV7-8	NA	TRBJ2-7	TGTGCCAGCAGCTTAGACAGGGGAGGAGAGCAGTACTTC	CASSLDRGGEQYF
NA	TRBV5-6	TRBD2	TRBJ2-2	TGTGCCAGCAGCTTGCATCCTTTGTCGGGAGGGCCGAATGCCGGGGAGCTGTTTTTT	CASSLHPLSGGPNAGELFF
once	TRBV5-3	NA	TRBJ2-7	TGTGCCAGAAGCCCCGACCCTAGACGGGAGCTCTCCTACGAGCAGTACTTC	CARSPDPRRELSYEQYF
NA	TRBV20-1	NA	TRBJ1-4	TGCAGTGCCAGCGCCGGAGAGGGTCTCTTTTTT	CSASAGEGLFF
NA	TRBV29-1	NA	TRBJ2-1	TGCAGCGTTGAATTAGTGGGGCGGCCCTACAATGAGCAGTTCTTC	CSVELVGRPYNEQFF
NA	TRBV19	TRBD1	TRBJ1-1	TGTGCCAGTAGTATCGGACAGGTGAACACTGAAGCTTTCTTT	CASSIGQVNTEAFF
NA	TRBV27	TRBD1	TRBJ1-1	TGTGCCAGCAGTTCCACAGGGGACCGGAGAGACACTGAAGCTTTCTTT	CASSSTGDRRDTEAFF
NA	TRBV5-1	NA	TRBJ1-2	TGCGCCAGCAGCTTGGTTACAGGGATGAGCGGCTACACCTTC	CASSLVTGMSGYTF
NA	TRBV30	NA	TRBJ2-3	TGTGCCTGGAATCCAACAGGGTCCCGCACAGATACGCAGTATTTT	CAWNPTGSRTDTQYF
NA	TRBV6-5	NA	TRBJ1-6	TGTGCCAGCAGTCCAGGGGTGAATAATTCACCCCTCCACTTT	CASSPGVNNSPLHF
NA	TRBV5-3	NA	TRBJ1-1	TGTGCCAGAAGCCCCCCAAGCGGAGGGAATCCCCGGCAGGCTTTCTTT	CARSPPSGGNPRQAFF
NA	TRBV4-2	NA	TRBJ2-5	TGTGCCAGCAGCCAAGATCCCCATAGGGGAGAGACCCAGTACTTC	CASSQDPHRGETQYF
NA	TRBV18	NA	TRBJ1-2	TGTGCCAGCTCACCACGAGGGGAAAACTATGGCTACACCTTC	CASSPRGENYGYTF
once	TRBV6-5	TRBD1	TRBJ1-1	TGTGCCAGCAGTAGACAGGGCACTGAAGCTTTCTTT	CASSRQGTEAFF
NA	TRBV30	NA	TRBJ2-2	TGTGCCTGGAGGCCAAGGGGCACCGGGGAGCTGTTTTTT	CAWRPRGTGELFF
NA	TRBV7-2	NA	TRBJ1-1	TGTGCCAGCAGGCCGATAGGAGACATGAACACTGAAGCTTTCTTT	CASRPIGDMNTEAFF
once	TRBV9	NA	TRBJ2-7	TGTGCCAGCAGCCCCCGGTTAGGGGGGCTCTACGAGCAGTACTTC	CASSPRLGGLYEQYF
NA	TRBV25-1	NA	TRBJ2-5	TGTGCCAGCAGTGAATATAGCCCCTTCGGGGGAAGAGGGGAGACCCAGTACTTC	CASSEYSPFGGRGETQYF
few	TRBV5-1	TRBD1	TRBJ2-5	TGCGCCAGCAGCCCGGTCGGACAGGGCGTGGCCGAGACCCAGTACTTC	CASSPVGQGVAETQYF
NA	TRBV7-2	NA	TRBJ2-5	TGTGCCAGCAGCTTAGGCGGAAGTCAAGAGACCCAGTACTTC	CASSLGGSQETQYF
NA	TRBV29-1	NA	TRBJ2-7	TGCAGCGCTATGATTACAGGATACGAGCAGTACTTC	CSAMITGYEQYF
NA	TRBV6-6	NA	TRBJ2-7	TGTGCCAGCAGTTACTCTGGCGAGCAGTACTTC	CASSYSGEQYF